This TCR beta chain derives from a study of tumor and adjacent non-tumor tissue in lung cancer. No cell sorting was done before RNA was extracted from the tissue. More than 3 cm separated this lung sample from the edge of the tumor. There are 16 residues in the CDR3. V lost 9 bases and J lost 1, with 15 bases in between. The germline V gene has CDR1 KGHDR and CDR2 SFDVKD. Three rounds of nested PCR, following a modified ARM-PCR protocol, produced the TCRbeta library. MiXCR, applied by TCRdb to the multiplex PCR reads, yields one record per CDR3 protein. The sample has fewer than 75,000 distinct CDR3 sequences, about 77% seen once.

Sequences were obtained from distant non-tumor lung tissue. The chain is built from TRBV24-1 and TRBJ2-6, with D unresolved. The sequence derives from a man in his fifties or sixties with non-small cell lung cancer. CDR3: CATWPNKESGANVLTF. The CDR3 bases are TGTGCCACCTGGCCGAATAAGGAGTCTGGGGCCAACGTCCTGACTTTC.